This T cell receptor beta chain was observed in a study of T cells in Graves' hyperthyroidism and ophthalmopathy. Across the study: Staff took peripheral blood when the initial diagnosis was made, before any treatment began. Study-wide points: Appearing also in blood were most of the thyroid clonotypes expanded above 0.001.

There were TCR beta CDR3 regions amplified from RNA transcripts. The HTBI set primed first-round TCR CDR3 RT-PCR. TCRdb processed the multiplex PCR reads anew with MiXCR; each CDR3 protein has one entry. This sample has 500,000 to 800,000 distinct CDR3 sequences, with 13% to 15% found just once. In its sample, this clonotype was seen many times. The antigen is undetermined. Clinical Activity Scores of at least 3, NOSPECS grades of at least 4 and durations under 3 months characterized ophthalmopathy patients. Out of 8.5 to 10 ml of fresh peripheral blood came the PBMCs. The trim removed 0 bases at V and 12 bases at J, leaving 11 bases unmatched. From germline, CDR1 is DFQATT and CDR2 SNEGSKA (reference sequence). This CDR3 has 15 residues.

This chain connects TRBV20-1 to TRBJ2-1, with TRBD2 identical over 10 bases. The material sequenced was blood. The TCR comes from a woman aged 50 to 60 with Graves' ophthalmopathy. The CDR3 sequence is CSARDVPSGSLVQFF. DNA of the CDR3: TGCAGTGCTAGAGATGTGCCTAGCGGGAGTCTAGTGCAGTTCTTC.